The clone carrying this TCR beta chain was counted once. These data are taken from a study of T cell changes during pregnancy in multiple sclerosis. Repertoires were generated with immunoSEQ multiplex PCR, while TCRdb's copy carries only in-frame clones and drops some. The sample carries about 34,000 clones, 90% recorded once. This sequence originates from a female donor with multiple sclerosis, enrolled in a pregnancy study. Sample: CD8+ T cells from peripheral blood mononuclear cells, taken after pregnancy.

Here the CDR3 DNA reads TGTGCCAGCAGCTTGGGCGGTTATAGCAATCAGCCCCAGCATTTT. Translating it yields CASSLGGYSNQPQHF. The chain links TRBV5-6 to TRBJ1-5; unclear D gene. Germline CDR1 is SGHDT and CDR2 is YYEEEE. This CDR3 region has 15 residues. V lost 0 bases and J 0 bases, leaving 7 bases between the germline ends.